This note documents a single TCR beta chain sequence. Original processing notes: Estimation of nucleated cell counts was performed using reference gene primer amplification. Clones were sequenced by immunoSEQ multiplex PCR, and TCRdb holds only the in-frame ones, with some missing. That table is the source of V, J and clone size, and D and trimming were worked out from the DNA. The data contain about 180,000 clones, 80% to 85% of them singletons. J lost 0 bases, V lost 4 bases, and 12 bases had no gene match. The germline V gene has CDR1 SGHDN and CDR2 FVKESK. The CDR3 is 18 residues long. The sample comes from a study of blood T cell repertoires in COVID-19. Study-wide context: There were acute and convalescent COVID-19 samples, and they came from the United States, Italy and Spain.

V gene TRBV14 combines with J gene TRBJ1-5; 7 bases fit TRBD1. Material: peripheral blood. This clonotype was obtained from a woman older than 75 with COVID-19, enrolled during active disease. Written as DNA, the CDR3 is TGTGCCAGCAGCCCCGACCGGGACAGACTTCTTAGCAATCAGCCCCAGCATTTT. Its protein product is CASSPDRDRLLSNQPQHF.